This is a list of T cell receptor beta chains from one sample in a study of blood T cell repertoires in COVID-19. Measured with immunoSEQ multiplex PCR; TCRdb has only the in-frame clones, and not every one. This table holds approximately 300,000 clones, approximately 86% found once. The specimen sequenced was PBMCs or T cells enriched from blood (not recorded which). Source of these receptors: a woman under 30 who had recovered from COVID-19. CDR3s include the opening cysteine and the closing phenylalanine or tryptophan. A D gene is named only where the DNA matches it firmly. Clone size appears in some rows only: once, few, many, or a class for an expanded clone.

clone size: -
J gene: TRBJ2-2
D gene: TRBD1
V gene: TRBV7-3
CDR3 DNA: TGTGCCAGCAGCCCCACCGGGACAGGGGGTTCTAATTCCGGGGAGCTGTTTTTT
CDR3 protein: CASSPTGTGGSNSGELFF

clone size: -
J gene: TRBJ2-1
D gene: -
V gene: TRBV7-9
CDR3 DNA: TGTGCCAGCAGCTTAGGGCATGAGCAGTTCTTC
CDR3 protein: CASSLGHEQFF

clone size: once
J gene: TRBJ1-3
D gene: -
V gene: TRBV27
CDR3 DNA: TGTGCCAGCAGTTTATCCCCTCAAGAGGGCTCTGGAAACACCATATATTTT
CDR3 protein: CASSLSPQEGSGNTIYF

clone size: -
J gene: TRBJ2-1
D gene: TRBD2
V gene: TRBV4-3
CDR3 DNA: TGCGCCAGCAGCCAAGTGGAAGTGGCTAGCGGGGAAACCGGCTACAATGAGCAGTTCTTC
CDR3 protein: CASSQVEVASGETGYNEQFF

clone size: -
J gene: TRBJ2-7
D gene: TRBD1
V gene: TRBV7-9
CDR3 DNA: TGTGCCAGCAGCCCTTTGACAGGGCCTTTCAAGCAGTACTTC
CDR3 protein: CASSPLTGPFKQYF

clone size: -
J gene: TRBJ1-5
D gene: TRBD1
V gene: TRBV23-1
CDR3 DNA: TGCGCCAGCAGTTCACCCCCGCAGGGGGCGGTTCAGCCCCAGCATTTT
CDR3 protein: CASSSPPQGAVQPQHF

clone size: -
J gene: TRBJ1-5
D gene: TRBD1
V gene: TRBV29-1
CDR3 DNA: TGCAGCGTTGGGACAGGGGACAATCAGCCCCAGCATTTT
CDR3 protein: CSVGTGDNQPQHF

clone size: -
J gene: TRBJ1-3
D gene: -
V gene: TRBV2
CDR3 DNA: TGTGCCAGCGGTGCAGGAACTGGAAACACCATATATTTT
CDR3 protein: CASGAGTGNTIYF

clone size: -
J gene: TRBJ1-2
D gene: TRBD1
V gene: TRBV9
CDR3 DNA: TGTGCCAGCAGCCCAGGGACAGGGCCTAACTATGGCTACACCTTC
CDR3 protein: CASSPGTGPNYGYTF

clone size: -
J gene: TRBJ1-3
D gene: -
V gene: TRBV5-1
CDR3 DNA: TGCGCCAGCAGCTTGGAAGTCCAGGGGACTGGAAACACCATATATTTT
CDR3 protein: CASSLEVQGTGNTIYF

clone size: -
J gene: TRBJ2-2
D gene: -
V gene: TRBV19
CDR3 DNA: TGTGCCAGTAGTATAAAGGGCGGGTTGAACACCGGGGAGCTGTTTTTT
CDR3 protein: CASSIKGGLNTGELFF

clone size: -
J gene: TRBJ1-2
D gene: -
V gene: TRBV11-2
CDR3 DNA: TGTGCCAGCAGTCAAAGTAGACGTCTGCAGACAGACCGAAACTATGGCTACACCTTC
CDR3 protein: CASSQSRRLQTDRNYGYTF

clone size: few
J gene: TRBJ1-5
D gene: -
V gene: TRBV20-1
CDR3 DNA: TGCAGTGCTAGTCTCATCGCAGTGAATCAGCCCCAGCATTTT
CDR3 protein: CSASLIAVNQPQHF

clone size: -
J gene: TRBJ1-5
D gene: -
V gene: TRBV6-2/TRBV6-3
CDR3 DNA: TGTGCCAGCAGTTACCGTTCCGTCAGGTTGAGCAATCAGCCCCAGCATTTT
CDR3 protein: CASSYRSVRLSNQPQHF

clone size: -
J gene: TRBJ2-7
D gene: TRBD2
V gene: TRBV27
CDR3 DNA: TGTGCCAGCGGCCTGACTAGCGGCTACGAGCAGTACTTC
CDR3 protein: CASGLTSGYEQYF

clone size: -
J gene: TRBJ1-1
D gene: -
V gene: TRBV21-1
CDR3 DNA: TGTGCCAGCAGCAATTATGAAGCTTTCTTT
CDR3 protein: CASSNYEAFF

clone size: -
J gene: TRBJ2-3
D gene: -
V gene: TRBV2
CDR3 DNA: TGTGCCAGCAGCCAAATCCCAGATACGCAGTATTTT
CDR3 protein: CASSQIPDTQYF

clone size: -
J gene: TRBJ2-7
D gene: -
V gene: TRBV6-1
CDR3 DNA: TGTGCCAGCAGTTTACAGGCTTCCACAGGCGAGCAGTACTTC
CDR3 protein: CASSLQASTGEQYF

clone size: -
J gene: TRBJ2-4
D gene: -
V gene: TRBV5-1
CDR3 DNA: TGCGCCAGCAGCCCGAGCAACAGGGTTCAAAACATTCAGTACTTC
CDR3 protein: CASSPSNRVQNIQYF

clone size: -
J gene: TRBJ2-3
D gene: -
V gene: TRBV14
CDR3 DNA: TGTGCCAGCAGCCAACGAACTAGCACAGATACGCAGTATTTT
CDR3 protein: CASSQRTSTDTQYF

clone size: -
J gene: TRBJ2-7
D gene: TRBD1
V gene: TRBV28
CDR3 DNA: TGTGCCAGCAGTTTCCCCGGAGGGACAGGAACCTACGAGCAGTACTTC
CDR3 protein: CASSFPGGTGTYEQYF

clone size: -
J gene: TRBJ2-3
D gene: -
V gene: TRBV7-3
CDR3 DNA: TGTGCCAGCAGCTTAAAACCCCTCTGGGAGGCAGATACGCAGTATTTT
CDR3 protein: CASSLKPLWEADTQYF

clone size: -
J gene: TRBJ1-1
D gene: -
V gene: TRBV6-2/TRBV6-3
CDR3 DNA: TGTGCCAGCAGTTACTCCGGGAGCGCGGGAGAAGCTTTCTTT
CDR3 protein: CASSYSGSAGEAFF

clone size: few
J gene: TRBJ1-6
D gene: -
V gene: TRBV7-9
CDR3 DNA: TGTGCCAGCAGCTCGACAGAAAATTCACCCCTCCACTTT
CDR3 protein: CASSSTENSPLHF

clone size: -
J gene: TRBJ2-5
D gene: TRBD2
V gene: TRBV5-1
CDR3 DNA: TGCGCCAGCAGCTCGCGGGGGGTCCAAGAGACCCAGTACTTC
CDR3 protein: CASSSRGVQETQYF

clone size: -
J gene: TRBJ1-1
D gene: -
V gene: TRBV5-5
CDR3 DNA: TGTGCCAGCAGCTTGAGGGGAGGGCAGGGAGCTTTCTTT
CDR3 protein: CASSLRGGQGAFF

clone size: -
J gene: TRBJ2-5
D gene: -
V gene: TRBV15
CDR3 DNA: TGTGCCACCAGCAGAGATCTACCCTGGACCCAGTACTTC
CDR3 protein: CATSRDLPWTQYF

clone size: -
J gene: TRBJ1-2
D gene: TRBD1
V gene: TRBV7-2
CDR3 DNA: TGTGCCGCGGGGACAGGATCTAACTATGGCTACACCTTC
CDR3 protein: CAAGTGSNYGYTF

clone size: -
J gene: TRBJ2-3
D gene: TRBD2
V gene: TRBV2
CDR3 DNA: TGTGCCACCTCAGAGGGACTAGCGGCTACAGATACGCAGTATTTT
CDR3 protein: CATSEGLAATDTQYF

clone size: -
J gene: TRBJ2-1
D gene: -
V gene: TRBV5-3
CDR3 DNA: TGTGCCAGAAGCCACTTACGTTCCACCTACGACAACAATGAGCAGTTCTTC
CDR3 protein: CARSHLRSTYDNNEQFF

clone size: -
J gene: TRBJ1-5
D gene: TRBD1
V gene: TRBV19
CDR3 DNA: TGTGCCACACAGGGGAGCAATCAGCCCCAGCATTTT
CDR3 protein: CATQGSNQPQHF

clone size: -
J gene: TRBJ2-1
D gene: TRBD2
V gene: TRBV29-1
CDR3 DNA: TGCAGCGTTGATGATACTAGCGGGGGCATGTACAATGAGCAGTTCTTC
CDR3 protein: CSVDDTSGGMYNEQFF

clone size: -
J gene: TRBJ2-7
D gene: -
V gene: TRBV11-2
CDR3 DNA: TGTGCCAGCAGCTCCGTAGATTATAGCTCCTACGAGCAGTACTTC
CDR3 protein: CASSSVDYSSYEQYF

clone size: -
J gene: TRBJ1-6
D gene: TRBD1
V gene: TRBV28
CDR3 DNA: TGTGCCAGCACCCTTCCCGGGACAGGAAGCAAAAATAATTCACCCCTCCACTTT
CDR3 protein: CASTLPGTGSKNNSPLHF

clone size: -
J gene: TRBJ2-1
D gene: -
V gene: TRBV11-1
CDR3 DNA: TGTGCCAGCAGCTTTGCGGGACTGTACAATGAGCAGTTCTTC
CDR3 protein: CASSFAGLYNEQFF

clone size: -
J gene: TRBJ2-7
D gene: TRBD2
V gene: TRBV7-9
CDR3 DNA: TGTGCCAGCAGCCCGAGGGGAGGGGTTACCTACGAGCAGTACTTC
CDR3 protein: CASSPRGGVTYEQYF

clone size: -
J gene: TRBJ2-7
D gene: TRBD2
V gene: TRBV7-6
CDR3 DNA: TGTGCCAGCAGCGCCCGGGGGGAGTTCTACGAGCAGTACTTC
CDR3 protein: CASSARGEFYEQYF

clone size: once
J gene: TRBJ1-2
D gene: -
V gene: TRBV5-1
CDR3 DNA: TGCGCCAGCAGCTTCGGCAGGGTCTATGGCTACACCTTC
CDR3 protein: CASSFGRVYGYTF

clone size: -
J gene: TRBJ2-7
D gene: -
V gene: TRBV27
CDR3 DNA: TGTGCCAGCAGTCAATTCTACGAGCAGTACTTC
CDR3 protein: CASSQFYEQYF

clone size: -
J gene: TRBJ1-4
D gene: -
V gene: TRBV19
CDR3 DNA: TGTGCCAGTAGTGTAGGGAGCGCAACTAATGAAAAACTGTTTTTT
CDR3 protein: CASSVGSATNEKLFF